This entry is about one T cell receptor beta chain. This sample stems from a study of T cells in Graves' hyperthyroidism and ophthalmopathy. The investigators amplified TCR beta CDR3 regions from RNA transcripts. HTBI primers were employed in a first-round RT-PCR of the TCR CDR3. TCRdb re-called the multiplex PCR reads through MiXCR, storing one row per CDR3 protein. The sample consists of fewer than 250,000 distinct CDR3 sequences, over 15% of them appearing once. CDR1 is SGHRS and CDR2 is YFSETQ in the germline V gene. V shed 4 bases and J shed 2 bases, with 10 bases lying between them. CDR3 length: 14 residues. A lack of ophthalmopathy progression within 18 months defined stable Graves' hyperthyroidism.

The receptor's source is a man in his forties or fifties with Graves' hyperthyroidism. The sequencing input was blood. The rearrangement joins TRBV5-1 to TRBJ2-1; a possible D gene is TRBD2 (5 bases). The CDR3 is CASSPPGTYNEQFF. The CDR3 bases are TGCGCCAGCAGCCCGCCCGGGACCTACAATGAGCAGTTCTTC.